This TCR beta chain was documented in a study of regulatory dendritic cells for organ transplantation. Regarding the study as a whole: Between individuals, the alloreactive memory CD8+ T cell pool differed considerably.

Allogeneic regulatory or mature dendritic cells were co-cultured for under six days with CFSE-labeled sorted T cells at 1:10. This clone was observed a handful of times. Antigen: not known. Repertoires were generated with immunoSEQ multiplex PCR, while TCRdb's copy carries only in-frame clones and drops some. The data hold about 21,000 clones, with over 75% observed a single time. This sequence originates from a human donor in good health. The sample comprised naive CD4+ T cells from blood cultured with dendritic cells. Regarding subset: CD45RA+ naive T cells.

As DNA, the CDR3 is TGCAGTGCCTCTAGAGGTGAAAAACTGTTTTTT. Its protein product is CSASRGEKLFF. The V gene is TRBV20-1, the J gene TRBJ1-4, with D unresolved. This CDR3 comprises 11 residues. The V end lost 6 bases, the J end lost 7 bases, and 9 bases lay between the germline ends. The germline gives CDR1 DFQATT, CDR2 SNEGSKA (reference sequence).